What follows describes a single T cell receptor (beta chain). Participants came from 20 to 25 US areas, aged roughly 18 to 95 years. This sample was taken from a study of blood T cell repertoires in COVID-19. Overall study: The United States, Italy and Spain provided the acute and convalescent COVID-19 samples.

The assay was immunoSEQ multiplex PCR, and TCRdb's table has in-frame clones only and misses some. The data hold about 400,000 clones, with roughly 88% observed a single time. The TCR comes from a woman aged 35 to 49 with acute COVID-19. The sequenced sample consisted of PBMCs or T cells enriched from blood (not recorded which).

CDR3 amino acids: CASSPTMNEKLFF. CDR3 DNA sequence: TGTGCCAGCAGCCCCACTATGAATGAAAAACTGTTTTTT. The rearrangement links TRBV9 to TRBJ1-4; D is unclear. The CDR3 runs 13 residues. Germline assignment: CDR1 SGDLS and CDR2 YYNGEE. V was shortened by 4 bases and J by 5 bases, with 9 bases between the two germline ends.